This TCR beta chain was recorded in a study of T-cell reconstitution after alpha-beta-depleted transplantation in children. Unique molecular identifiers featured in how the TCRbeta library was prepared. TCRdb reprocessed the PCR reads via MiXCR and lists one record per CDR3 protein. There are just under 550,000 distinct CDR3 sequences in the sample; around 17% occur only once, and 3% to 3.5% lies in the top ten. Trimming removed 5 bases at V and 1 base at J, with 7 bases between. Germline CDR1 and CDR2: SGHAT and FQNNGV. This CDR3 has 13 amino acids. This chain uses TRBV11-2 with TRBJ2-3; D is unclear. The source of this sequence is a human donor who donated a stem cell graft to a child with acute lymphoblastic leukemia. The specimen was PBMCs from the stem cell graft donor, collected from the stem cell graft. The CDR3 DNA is TGTGCCAGCAGCCTCAAGGGCACAGATACGCAGTATTTT. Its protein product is CASSLKGTDTQYF.